These 9 T cell receptor beta chains originate from one sample sequenced in a study of human T cells and chemical hapten exposure (dated by TCRdb to the early 2020s). The label giving this sample's time point can be read as: patch test 1, 2 weeks after DPC sensitization. The treatment or condition label on this specimen signifies: therapeutic diphenylcyclopropenone sensitization with weekly scalp DPC. Receptors were amplified or captured by RACE. Sequenced using a NextSeq 500. TCRdb redid the processing of the public reads, applying fastp at Q25 and MiXCR, and retained in-frame beta chains. Rows with a matching CDR3 protein are joined into one entry that keeps the most common DNA and genes. The sample table holds 65,000 to 85,000 distinct CDR3 sequences, of which approximately 10% were seen once. The ten biggest clones cover roughly 3.4% of the sample. Sequencing was performed on whole blood, taken in connection with sensitization to the hapten diphenylcyclopropenone (DPC). Every receptor here comes from a woman aged 55-69 years with alopecia areata. Some clones in this sample may be carry-over from other donors' samples.

This clonotype was detected ten times or more. The chain joins TRBV30 to TRBJ1-2; D is unclear. The CDR3 is 13 amino acids. The germline CDR1 and CDR2 sequences are GTSNPN and SVGIG (reference sequence). The V end was cut by 1 base, the J end by 4 bases, with 10 bases between. The CDR3 DNA follows: TGTGCCTGGAGTGAGTACCGATCCTATGGCTACACCTTC. Its protein product is CAWSEYRSYGYTF.

This clonotype appeared many times. This sequence joins TRBV5-4 and TRBJ2-5; possible D gene TRBD1, 6 bases. This CDR3 is 14 amino acids long. Trimming took off 3 bases at V and 2 bases at J, with 11 bases between the two ends. Germline lookup yields CDR1 SGHNT and CDR2 YYREEE (reference sequence). In DNA, the CDR3 is TGTGCCAGCAGCTGGGACATAAAACAAGAGACCCAGTACTTC. This translates into CASSWDIKQETQYF.

This clonotype occurred a few times. The CDR3 here is CASSVDYQETQYF. The DNA of the CDR3 is TGTGCCAGCAGCGTCGACTACCAAGAGACCCAGTACTTC. The V call is TRBV7-3, the J call TRBJ2-5; no firm D call. The V gene's germline CDR1 is SGHTA and CDR2 FQGTGA. The CDR3 is 13 amino acids. Trimming removed 5 bases from V and 0 bases from J, with 7 bases in between.

The chain is built from TRBV9 and TRBJ2-6; D is possibly TRBD1 (7 bases). The V end was cut by 3 bases, the J end by 1 base, with 14 bases between. Germline CDR1 SGDLS, CDR2 YYNGEE. CDR3 length: 17 amino acids. This CDR3 is CASSAGDRPSGANVLTF. CDR3 bases: TGTGCCAGCAGCGCGGGGGACAGACCTTCTGGGGCCAACGTCCTGACTTTC.

Details on this clonotype: A read error may produce the germline difference seen at one junction end. The rearrangement links TRBV7-6 to TRBJ2-3; either TRBD1 or TRBD2 may supply D (6 bases each). The germline CDR1 and CDR2 sequences are SGHVS and FNYEAQ. This CDR3 has 11 residues. CDR3 DNA sequence: TGTGCCAGCTTAAGGGGGGATACGCGGTATTTT. Its protein is CASLRGDTRYF.

The table lists this clonotype with many counts. This chain connects TRBV5-1 to TRBJ2-5, with D perhaps matching TRBD1 or TRBD2 (5 bases each). V was shortened by 4 bases and J by 5 bases, with 12 bases between the two germline ends. The germline gives CDR1 SGHRS, CDR2 YFSETQ. CDR3 size: 13 residues. In DNA, the CDR3 is TGCGCCAGCAGCACCGGGACGGGGGAGACCCAGTACTTC. Translated, it gives CASSTGTGETQYF.

In its sample, this clonotype was seen many times. The V call is TRBV6-4, the J call TRBJ2-1; 7 bases line up with TRBD2. Trimming at V came to 10 bases and at J to 8 bases, leaving 11 bases not matched to a gene. Germline values: CDR1 MRHNA, CDR2 SNTAGT. CDR3 length: 13 residues. CDR3 amino acids: CATSGEGGDEQFF. The DNA for the CDR3 is TGTGCCACCAGCGGGGAGGGAGGCGATGAGCAGTTCTTC.

The chain links TRBV5-6 to TRBJ1-5, with a possible D match to TRBD1 (6 bases). Trimming cost V 4 bases and J 7 bases, with 15 bases left between them. The germline V gene encodes CDR1 SGHDT and CDR2 YYEEEE. The CDR3 length is 14 residues. The DNA for the CDR3 is TGTGCCAGCAGCGCCCGGACCGGGGGCCAGCCCCAGCATTTT. Its protein product is CASSARTGGQPQHF.

This clonotype has a count of ten or more. The chain uses TRBV6-5 and TRBJ2-7; D gene unclear. Trimming removed 0 bases at V and 7 bases at J, with 10 bases between. Germline-derived CDR1 and CDR2 are MNHEY and SVGAGI. This CDR3 contains 13 residues. The DNA for the CDR3 is TGTGCCAGCAGTTACTCGTTCAGGTTGGAGCAGTACTTC. Its translation: CASSYSFRLEQYF.